These 24 T cell receptor beta chains were sequenced from one sample in a study of T cells in Graves' hyperthyroidism and ophthalmopathy. Amplification yielded TCR beta CDR3 regions, with RNA transcripts as the source. During a first-round RT-PCR of the TCR CDR3, the HTBI primer set was used. TCRdb fed the multiplex PCR reads into MiXCR, producing one record per CDR3 protein. The profile shows hundreds of thousands of distinct CDR3 sequences, over 35% of them singletons. What was sequenced was blood. The source is a man between 18 and 29 years old with Graves' hyperthyroidism.

This clonotype was detected ten times or more. The DNA of the CDR3 is TGTGCCATCCAAGACAGGGCAGAACAGCCCCAGCATTTT. Residues: CAIQDRAEQPQHF. The chain couples TRBV10-3 to TRBJ1-5; 7 nucleotides line up with TRBD1. Germline-derived CDR1 and CDR2 are ENHRY and SYGVKD. Trimming took 8 bases from V and 7 from J; bases not matched to a gene: 8. This CDR3 has 13 residues.

This clonotype was seen at least ten times. The rearrangement uses TRBV29-1 and TRBJ2-2; 10 bases fit TRBD1. Germline assignment: CDR1 SQVTM and CDR2 ANQGSEA. This CDR3 is 15 amino acids long. Trimming cost V 7 bases and J 1 base; bases outside gene matches: 6. The CDR3 protein is CSAGDRGQNTGELFF. DNA of the CDR3: TGCAGCGCAGGGGACAGGGGTCAGAACACCGGGGAGCTGTTTTTT.

This clonotype was seen ten or more times. The chain uses TRBV20-1 and TRBJ2-5, with a tentative D call TRBD2 (7 bases). CDR3 length: 15 residues. V was trimmed by 1 base and J by 9 bases, leaving 21 bases between them. Germline CDR1 and CDR2: DFQATT and SNEGSKA (reference sequence). CDR3 nucleotide sequence: TGCAGTGCTAGAGCGGGGGGACACCGGCCAAGGGCCCAGTACTTC. Residues: CSARAGGHRPRAQYF.

This clonotype was recorded at least ten times. The chain has TRBV10-3 and TRBJ1-1; D may be TRBD1 (6 bases). CDR1 is ENHRY and CDR2 is SYGVKD in the germline V gene. V lost 8 bases, J lost 0 bases, and 10 bases lay in between. This CDR3 has 13 residues. The CDR3 bases are TGTGCCATCCAGGACAGAATGAACACTGAAGCTTTCTTT. Encoded protein: CAIQDRMNTEAFF.

This rearrangement joins TRBV12-3 or TRBV12-4 to TRBJ1-1, with D tentatively TRBD1 (5 bases). This CDR3 has 16 amino acids. Trimming removed 5 bases from V and 1 base from J, with 17 bases in between. The CDR3 DNA is TGTGCCAGCAGTCGCCCGGGACGGATCACGAACACTGAAGCTTTCTTT. Translated: CASSRPGRITNTEAFF.

This chain joins TRBV11-2 and TRBJ1-6, with D maybe TRBD1 (6 bases). Trimming pared 4 bases from V and 4 bases from J, leaving 11 bases between. The CDR3 runs to 15 residues. Per the germline V gene, CDR1 is SGHAT and CDR2 is FQNNGV. The CDR3 DNA follows: TGTGCCAGCAGCTCCACCGGGACATATAATTCACCCCTCCACTTT. It is translated as CASSSTGTYNSPLHF.

This clonotype has a count of ten or more. The rearrangement links TRBV29-1 to TRBJ1-5; 9 bases align to TRBD1. The germline V gene encodes CDR1 SQVTM and CDR2 ANQGSEA. J gave up 5 bases and V 4 bases, and 12 bases lay outside the gene matches. The CDR3 sequence is 16 residues long. The CDR3 DNA reads TGCAGCGTTGGATTACAGGGGGCTAGTCGTGATCAGCCCCAGCATTTT. Residues: CSVGLQGASRDQPQHF.

About this clonotype: The junction departs from germline at one end; a sequencing error may be responsible. V is TRBV7-9 and J is TRBJ2-2; TRBD1 matches at 8 bases. Germline-derived CDR1 and CDR2 are SEHNR and FQNEAQ (reference sequence). The CDR3 extends over 16 amino acids. The CDR3: CASSQVRQGITGELFF. CDR3 coding DNA: TGCGCCAGCAGCCAAGTTAGACAGGGGATCACCGGGGAGCTGTTTTTT.

The V and J genes are TRBV7-9 and TRBJ1-2; 10 nucleotides align to TRBD1. CDR1 is SEHNR, CDR2 FQNEAQ, per germline (reference sequence). After removal of 4 bases from V and 8 bases from J, the junction contained 10 bases not matched to a gene. This CDR3 is built from 15 residues. The CDR3 sequence is CASSSWTGGSKGYTF. The CDR3 bases are TGTGCCAGCAGCTCCTGGACAGGGGGGTCTAAGGGCTACACCTTC.

The CDR3 is CASTPQWGWAGELFF. In nucleotides, the CDR3 is TGTGCCAGTACCCCCCAGTGGGGGTGGGCCGGGGAGCTGTTTTTT. The chain couples TRBV19 to TRBJ2-2; D is tentatively TRBD1 or TRBD2 (5 bases each). The germline CDR1 and CDR2 sequences are LNHDA and SQIVND (reference sequence). The CDR3 has 15 residues. Trimming removed 7 bases from V and 6 bases from J, with 18 bases in between.

In its sample, this clonotype was seen a few times. This CDR3 reads CASSLGDRGNSPLHF. The CDR3 bases are TGTGCCAGCAGCTTGGGGGACAGGGGGAATTCACCCCTCCACTTT. The chain employs TRBV5-5 and TRBJ1-6; TRBD1 aligns across 11 bases. The germline V gene encodes CDR1 SGHKS and CDR2 YYEKEE (reference sequence). J gave up 7 bases and V 0 bases, and 0 bases lay outside the gene matches. This CDR3 region has 15 residues. Variable domain in full (rest from reference TRBV5-5 and TRBJ1-6): DAGVTQSPTHLIKTRGQQVTLRCSPISGHKSVSWYQQVLGQGPQFIFQYYEKEERGRGNFPDRFSARQFPNYSSELNVNALLLGDSALYLCASSLGDRGNSPLHFGNGTRLTVT.

This clonotype appeared a few times. The chain links TRBV5-4 to TRBJ2-5; TRBD2 matches 13 bases. Germline V gene sequence: CDR1 SGHNT, CDR2 YYREEE (reference sequence). V gave up 4 bases and J gave up 5 bases; unmatched junction bases: 8. CDR3 size: 16 residues. The CDR3 DNA reads as TGTGCCAGCAGCCCCAAACTAGCGGGAGGGAAGGAGACCCAGTACTTC. It encodes CASSPKLAGGKETQYF.

This clonotype was seen more than once but under ten times. The chain is built from TRBV7-9 and TRBJ1-4, with TRBD1 identical over 11 bases. This CDR3 spans 15 amino acids. With V trimmed by 4 bases and J by 7 bases, 5 bases remained unmatched. Germline lookup yields CDR1 SEHNR and CDR2 FQNEAQ (reference sequence). The CDR3, as DNA: TGTGCCAGCAGCTATGGACAGGGGGCCAGTGAAAAACTGTTTTTT. Protein sequence: CASSYGQGASEKLFF.

The genes are TRBV7-8 and TRBJ1-3; 8 positions agree with TRBD1. Trimming removed 7 bases from V and 1 base from J; junction bases left unmatched: 9. CDR3 length: 16 amino acids. Germline lookup yields CDR1 SGHVS and CDR2 FQNEAQ. CDR3 residues: CASNSLDRASGNTIYF. CDR3 nucleotides: TGTGCCAGCAATTCTCTGGACAGGGCTTCTGGAAACACCATATATTTT.

The chain uses TRBV10-3 and TRBJ1-5; 10 bases match TRBD1. The germline gives CDR1 ENHRY, CDR2 SYGVKD. CDR3 length: 12 residues. Germline trimming cut 10 bases from V and 13 bases from J; bases unmatched to any gene: 10. This CDR3 reads CATGTGDRKQHF. The CDR3 nucleotides are TGTGCCACCGGGACAGGGGACCGCAAACAGCATTTT.

This chain uses TRBV6-5 with TRBJ1-1, with TRBD1 matching 10 bases. This CDR3 has 14 residues. Germline V gives CDR1 MNHEY, CDR2 SVGAGI. V trimming: 3 bases; J trimming: 9 bases; junction bases outside the gene matches: 7. CDR3 bases: TGTGCCAGCAGTTATCCGGGGACAGGGGTTCAAGCTTTCTTT. Translation gives CASSYPGTGVQAFF.

The chain joins TRBV29-1 to TRBJ1-2, with D possibly matching TRBD1 (6 bases). Germline V CDR1 and CDR2: SQVTM, ANQGSEA. This CDR3 has 14 residues. Trimming cost V 3 bases and J 1 base, with 12 bases left between them. The CDR3 loop is CSVDEGGDNYGYTF. CDR3 in DNA: TGCAGCGTTGATGAGGGGGGGGATAACTATGGCTACACCTTC.

This clonotype was recorded at least ten times. DNA of the CDR3: TGCAGTGCTAGAGAAACGGCTGGGGCCAACGTCCTGACTTTC. It translates to CSARETAGANVLTF. The V gene is TRBV20-1, the J gene TRBJ2-6, with no clear D. Deletions cut 0 bases from V and 2 bases from J, with 5 bases between. The CDR3 totals 14 residues. Germline-derived CDR1 and CDR2 are DFQATT and SNEGSKA (reference sequence).

Comment on this clonotype: With a much larger clone just one base away, this may be a read error. This chain joins TRBV7-2 and TRBJ2-7; no definite D call. The CDR3 spans 14 residues. Germline values: CDR1 SGHTA, CDR2 FQGNSA. DNA for the CDR3: TGTGCCAACAGCCGCAGGCAGGCGGACTACGAGCAGTACTTC. Translated, it gives CANSRRQADYEQYF. Supplemented by reference TRBV7-2 and TRBJ2-7, the full variable domain reads GAGVSQSPSNKVTEKGKDVELRCDPISGHTALYWYRQSLGQGLEFLIYFQGNSAPDKSGLPSDRFSAERTGGSVSTLTIQRTQQEDSAVYLCANSRRQADYEQYFGPGTRLTVT.

Only a few counts were recorded for this clonotype. The chain uses TRBV6-1 and TRBJ1-1; D remains ambiguous. The CDR3 length is 14 residues. Trimming left V 5 bases short and J 6 bases short, with 16 bases between. The V gene's germline CDR1 is MNHNS and CDR2 SASEGT. CDR3 nucleotide sequence: TGTGCCAGCAGTCCAGGAGGGCTTTATGCTGAAGCTTTCTTT. Amino acid sequence: CASSPGGLYAEAFF.

The table lists this clonotype with many counts. One end of the junction fails to match germline, which may point to a read error. The J gene is TRBJ2-6, the V gene TRBV24-1; tentative D call: TRBD1 (5 bases). Per the germline V gene, CDR1 is KGHDR and CDR2 is SFDVKD. This CDR3 region has 15 residues. This CDR3 reads CATSDLYSGADVLTF. In nucleotides, the CDR3 is TGTGCCACCAGTGACCTTTACTCTGGGGCCGACGTCCTGACTTTC.

This clonotype was seen repeatedly, ten times or more. The chain employs TRBV2 and TRBJ2-2; D perhaps matches TRBD2 (5 bases). The CDR3 contains 11 residues. Trimming took off 7 bases at V and 7 bases at J, with 7 bases between the two ends. Germline V CDR1 and CDR2: SNHLY, FYNNEI. Here the CDR3 DNA reads TGTGCCAGCAATGAGGGCGGGGAGCTGTTTTTT. Translating gives CASNEGGELFF.

The V call is TRBV5-4, the J call TRBJ2-5; TRBD2 aligns across 8 bases. CDR1 is SGHNT, CDR2 YYREEE, per germline (reference sequence). With 7 bases clipped from V and 3 bases from J, the junction kept 8 bases outside the gene matches. CDR3 length: 14 residues. For the CDR3, the DNA is TGTGCCAGCCGGGACGGGGGGGCCAAAGAGACCCAGTACTTC. Translating it yields CASRDGGAKETQYF.

Comment on this clonotype: The missing conserved phenylalanine or tryptophan at the end of this CDR3 makes a read error likely. No DNA is shown, since the ends of the CDR3 on it are uncertain; the CDR3 is the one TCRdb lists. The chain recombines TRBV2 with TRBJ2-5; TRBD2 is the table's D call and was not checked against the DNA. The length of the CDR3 is 8 amino acids, counting both ends. CDR1 and CDR2 from the germline V gene are SNHLY and FYNNEI. The CDR3 protein is CASSVKTS.